A selection of T cell receptor beta chains follows, all from one sample in a study of blood T cell repertoires in COVID-19. Method: immunoSEQ multiplex PCR; TCRdb's copy keeps in-frame clones and lacks some. Counted here are more than 120,000 clones, 87% occurring once; the ten biggest clones make up less than 45%. The sample comprised peripheral blood. All receptors derive from a man between 45 and 60 years old who had recovered from COVID-19. CDR3s include the opening cysteine and the closing phenylalanine or tryptophan. The D gene is left open where the match is weak. Clone size appears in some rows only: once, few, many, or a class for an expanded clone.

clone size	V gene	D gene	CDR3 length	J gene	CDR3 DNA	CDR3 protein
.	TRBV7-8	TRBD1	15	TRBJ1-1	TGTGCCAGCAGCCAACAGGGGTTCATGAACACTGAAGCTTTCTTT	CASSQQGFMNTEAFF
.	TRBV7-2	.	14	TRBJ1-5	TGTGCCAGCAGCCCGGGGATGGGCAATCAGCCCCAGCATTTT	CASSPGMGNQPQHF
.	TRBV6-5	.	13	TRBJ1-2	TGTGCCAGCACCCCAGGGGCTAACTATGGCTACACCTTC	CASTPGANYGYTF
.	TRBV7-2	TRBD2	18	TRBJ2-4	TGTGCCAGCAGCTTAGTAGCGGGGGGGCGATGGGCCAAAAACATTCAGTACTTC	CASSLVAGGRWAKNIQYF
.	TRBV18	.	14	TRBJ1-3	TGTGCCAGCTCCGCCAGCGACTATGGAAACACCATATATTTT	CASSASDYGNTIYF
.	TRBV7-9	.	15	TRBJ1-4	TGTGCCAGCAGCCCCCAGCCAGCGATTAATGAAAAACTGTTTTTT	CASSPQPAINEKLFF
.	TRBV4-3	TRBD2	17	TRBJ2-5	TGCGCCAGCAGCCAAGGGTGGGAGGCGGGGGGACAAGAGACCCAGTACTTC	CASSQGWEAGGQETQYF
.	TRBV4-3	.	15	TRBJ1-3	TGCGCCAGCAGCCGTTTCCTAGGCTCTGGAAACACCATATATTTT	CASSRFLGSGNTIYF
.	TRBV15	.	14	TRBJ2-1	TGTGCCACCAGCAGCTCCGGGACAAACAATGAGCAGTTCTTC	CATSSSGTNNEQFF
.	TRBV10-3	.	11	TRBJ1-1	TGTGCCATCCGAGATACGGCTGAAGCTTTCTTT	CAIRDTAEAFF
.	TRBV7-9	TRBD1	15	TRBJ2-3	TGTGCCAGCAGCAGACAGGGGCAGAGCACAGATACGCAGTATTTT	CASSRQGQSTDTQYF
.	TRBV11-1	.	16	TRBJ2-1	TGTGCCAGCAGCGGCCGTCCGAGCGACCCGGGCAATGAGCAGTTCTTC	CASSGRPSDPGNEQFF
.	TRBV7-9	TRBD2	16	TRBJ2-5	TGTGCCAGCAGCTTATCGGGGCTAGCGGATCAAGAGACCCAGTACTTC	CASSLSGLADQETQYF
.	TRBV10-3	.	16	TRBJ1-2	TGTGCCATCAGTGATCGGGTGGAGTCAACTGCGTATGGCTACACCTTC	CAISDRVESTAYGYTF
.	TRBV12-3/TRBV12-4	.	13	TRBJ2-7	TGTGCCAGCAGCCAGGGTTACTACTACGAGCAGTACTTC	CASSQGYYYEQYF
.	TRBV7-2	.	19	TRBJ1-1	TGTGCCAGCAGCTTTAGTAGCCCCGCCCGACAGCTGAAGAACACTGAAGCTTTCTTT	CASSFSSPARQLKNTEAFF
.	TRBV19	TRBD1	15	TRBJ1-2	TGTGCCAGTAGTACTCTACACAGGGGGTTCTATGGCTACACCTTC	CASSTLHRGFYGYTF
once	TRBV10-3	TRBD1	17	TRBJ1-3	TGTGCCATCAGTGATTCTACCCGGACAGGGGGAGGAAACACCATATATTTT	CAISDSTRTGGGNTIYF
few	TRBV4-3	.	17	TRBJ2-2	TGCGCCAGCAGCCAAGAGGGACTCCCTGGAGGCACCGGGGAGCTGTTTTTT	CASSQEGLPGGTGELFF
.	TRBV2	TRBD2	15	TRBJ2-3	TGTGCCAGCAGGAGACTAGCGGGGGGAGCAGATACGCAGTATTTT	CASRRLAGGADTQYF
once	TRBV15	.	14	TRBJ2-7	TGTGCCACCAGCAGAGTCCAGGACTTGCGCGAGCAGTACTTC	CATSRVQDLREQYF
.	TRBV7-9	.	14	TRBJ2-2	TGTGCCAGCAGCTTAACACACACACAGGGGGAGCTGTTTTTT	CASSLTHTQGELFF
few	TRBV21-1	.	14	TRBJ1-3	TGTGCCAGCAGCAAACTTAGCTCTGGAAACACCATATATTTT	CASSKLSSGNTIYF
.	TRBV7-9	TRBD2	15	TRBJ2-7	TGTGCCAGCAGCCCCCCGGCTAGCGGGGGCGACGAGCAGTACTTC	CASSPPASGGDEQYF
once	TRBV19	.	14	TRBJ2-1	TGTGCCAGTAGTATGCGGGCGGTGTACAATGAGCAGTTCTTC	CASSMRAVYNEQFF
.	TRBV6-6	TRBD1	12	TRBJ1-1	TGTGCCAGCAGTCCGGGACAGGGAACTGCTTTCTTT	CASSPGQGTAFF
.	TRBV18	TRBD1	15	TRBJ1-2	TGTGCCAGCTCACCACGTGGACAGGGAGCAGATGGCTACACCTTC	CASSPRGQGADGYTF